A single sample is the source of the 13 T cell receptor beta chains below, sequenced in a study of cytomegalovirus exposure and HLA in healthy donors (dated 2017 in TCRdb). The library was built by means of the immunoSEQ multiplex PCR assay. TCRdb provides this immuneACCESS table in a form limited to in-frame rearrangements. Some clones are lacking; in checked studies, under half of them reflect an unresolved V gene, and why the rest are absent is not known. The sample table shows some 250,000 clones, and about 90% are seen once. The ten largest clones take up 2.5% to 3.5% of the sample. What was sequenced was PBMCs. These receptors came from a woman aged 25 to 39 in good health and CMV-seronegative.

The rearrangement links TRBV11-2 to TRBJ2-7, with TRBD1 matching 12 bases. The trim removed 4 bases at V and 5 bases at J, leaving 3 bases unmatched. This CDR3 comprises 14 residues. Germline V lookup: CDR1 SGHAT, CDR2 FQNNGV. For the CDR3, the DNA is TGTGCCAGCAGCTCTGGGACAGGGGGCCACGAGCAGTACTTC. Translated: CASSSGTGGHEQYF.

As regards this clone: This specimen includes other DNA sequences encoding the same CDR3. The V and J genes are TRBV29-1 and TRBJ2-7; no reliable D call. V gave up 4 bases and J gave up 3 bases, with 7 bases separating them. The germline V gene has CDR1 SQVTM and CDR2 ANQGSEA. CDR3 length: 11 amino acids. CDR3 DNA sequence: TGCAGCGTTGGGGGTGGCTACGAGCAGTACTTC. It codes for CSVGGGYEQYF.

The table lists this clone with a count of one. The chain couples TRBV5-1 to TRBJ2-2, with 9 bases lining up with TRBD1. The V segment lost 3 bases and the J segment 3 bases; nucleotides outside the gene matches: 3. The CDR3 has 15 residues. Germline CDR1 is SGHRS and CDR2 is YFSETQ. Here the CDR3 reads CASSSRDRDTGELFF. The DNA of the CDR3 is TGCGCCAGCAGCTCCCGGGACAGGGACACCGGGGAGCTGTTTTTT. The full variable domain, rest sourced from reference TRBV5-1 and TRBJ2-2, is KAGVTQTPRYLIKTRGQQVTLSCSPISGHRSVSWYQQTPGQGLQFLFEYFSETQRNKGNFPGRFSGRQFSNSRSEMNVSTLELGDSALYLCASSSRDRDTGELFFGEGSRLTVL.

The CDR3 here is CASSSGTAGLGYTF. The CDR3 nucleotides are TGTGCCAGCAGTTCGGGGACCGCCGGGCTGGGCTACACCTTC. J is TRBJ1-2 and V is TRBV28, with TRBD1 as a possible D gene (5 bases). The V end was cut by 4 bases, the J end by 8 bases, with 17 bases between. In germline, CDR1 is MDHEN, CDR2 SYDVKM. The CDR3 is 14 residues long.

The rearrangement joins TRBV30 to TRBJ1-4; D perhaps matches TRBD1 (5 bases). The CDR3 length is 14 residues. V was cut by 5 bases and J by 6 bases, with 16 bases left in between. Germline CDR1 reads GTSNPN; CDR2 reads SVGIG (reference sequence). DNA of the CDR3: TGTGCCTGGGGGGAGGGGCCGGCTTATGAAAAACTGTTTTTT. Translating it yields CAWGEGPAYEKLFF.

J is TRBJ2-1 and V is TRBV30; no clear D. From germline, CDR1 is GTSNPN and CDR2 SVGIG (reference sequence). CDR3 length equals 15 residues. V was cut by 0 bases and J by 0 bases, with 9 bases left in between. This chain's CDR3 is CAWSVYGSSYNEQFF. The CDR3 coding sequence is TGTGCCTGGAGTGTATACGGGTCCTCCTACAATGAGCAGTTCTTC.

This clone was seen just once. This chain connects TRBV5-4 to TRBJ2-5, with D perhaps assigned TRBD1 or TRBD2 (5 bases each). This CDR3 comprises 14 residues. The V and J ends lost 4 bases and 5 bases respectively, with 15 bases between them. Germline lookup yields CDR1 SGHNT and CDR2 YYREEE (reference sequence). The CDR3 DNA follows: TGTGCCAGCAGCCTCCCGGGACCCCCCGAGACCCAGTACTTC. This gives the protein CASSLPGPPETQYF.

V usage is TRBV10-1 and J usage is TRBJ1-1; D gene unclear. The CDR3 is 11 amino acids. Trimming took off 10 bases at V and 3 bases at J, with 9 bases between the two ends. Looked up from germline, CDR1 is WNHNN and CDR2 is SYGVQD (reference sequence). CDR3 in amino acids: CATEQYTEAFF. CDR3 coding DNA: TGCGCCACTGAACAGTACACTGAAGCTTTCTTT.

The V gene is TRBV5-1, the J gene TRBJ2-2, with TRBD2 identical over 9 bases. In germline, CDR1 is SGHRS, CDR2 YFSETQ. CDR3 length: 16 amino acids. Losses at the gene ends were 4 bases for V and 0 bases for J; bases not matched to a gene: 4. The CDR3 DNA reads TGCGCCAGCAGCCAGACTAGCGGACCGAACACCGGGGAGCTGTTTTTT. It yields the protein CASSQTSGPNTGELFF.

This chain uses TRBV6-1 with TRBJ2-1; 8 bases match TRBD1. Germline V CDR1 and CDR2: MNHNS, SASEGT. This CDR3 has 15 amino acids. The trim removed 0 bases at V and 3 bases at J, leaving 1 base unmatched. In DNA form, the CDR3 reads TGTGCCAGCAGTGAAGCGGGGACAGGCTACAATGAGCAGTTCTTC. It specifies CASSEAGTGYNEQFF.

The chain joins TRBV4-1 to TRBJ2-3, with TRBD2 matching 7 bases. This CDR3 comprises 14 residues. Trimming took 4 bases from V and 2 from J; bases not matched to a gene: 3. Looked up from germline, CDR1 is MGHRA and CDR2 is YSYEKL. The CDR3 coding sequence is TGCGCCAGCAGCCTAGCGGGCCTCACAGATACGCAGTATTTT. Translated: CASSLAGLTDTQYF.

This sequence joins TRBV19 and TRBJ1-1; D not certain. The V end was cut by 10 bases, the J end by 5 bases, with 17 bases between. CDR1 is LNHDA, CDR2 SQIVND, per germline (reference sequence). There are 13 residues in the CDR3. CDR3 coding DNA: TGTGCCACCCGACCGGACGGGGTTACTGAAGCTTTCTTT. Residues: CATRPDGVTEAFF.

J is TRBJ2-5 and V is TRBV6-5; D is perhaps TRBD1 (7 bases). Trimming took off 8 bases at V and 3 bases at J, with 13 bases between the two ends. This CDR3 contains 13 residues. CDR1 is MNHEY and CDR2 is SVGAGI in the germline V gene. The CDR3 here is CASLQGGEETQYF. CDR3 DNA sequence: TGTGCCAGCCTCCAGGGGGGAGAAGAGACCCAGTACTTC.